This T cell receptor beta chain stems from a study of beta chain features in type 1 diabetes. General study points: Moderate but significant shortening of TCRB CDR3s was recorded in all four CD4+ subsets from Type 1 diabetes patients.

Sequenced material consisted of expressed TCRB transcripts (all of the isolated RNA was reverse transcribed). Profiling relied on immunoSEQ multiplex PCR, and the TCRdb table lists in-frame clones only, not all of them. The repertoire holds 250,000 to 350,000 clones, approximately 16% seen once, with approximately 0.015% in the top ten. There was one heparinised blood draw per donor, averaging roughly 110 mL. Germline V lookup: CDR1 SGHAT, CDR2 FQNNGV. Trimming removed 5 bases at V and 7 bases at J, with 12 bases between. The CDR3 sequence is 13 residues long. As to this clone: The antigen is unknown.

The TCR comes from a man between 18 and 29 years old with type 1 diabetes. The chain carries TRBV11-2 and TRBJ1-5; D might be TRBD1 (5 bases). Sequencing was carried out using naive CD4+ T cells from blood. The chain's CDR3 is CASSVQGGQPQHF. The CDR3 DNA reads as TGTGCCAGCAGCGTCCAGGGTGGGCAGCCCCAGCATTTT.